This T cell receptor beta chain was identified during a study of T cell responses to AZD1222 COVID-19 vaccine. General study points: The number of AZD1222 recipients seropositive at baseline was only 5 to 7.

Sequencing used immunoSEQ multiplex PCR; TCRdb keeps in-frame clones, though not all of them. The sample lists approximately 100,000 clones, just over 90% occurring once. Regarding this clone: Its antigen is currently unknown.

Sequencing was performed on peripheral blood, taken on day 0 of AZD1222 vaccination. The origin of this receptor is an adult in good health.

DNA for the CDR3: TGTGCCAGCAGCTTAGCGCTAGGGGGGACCTACGAGCAGTACTTC. Translated, it gives CASSLALGGTYEQYF. The chain is built from TRBV7-9 and TRBJ2-7; tentatively, D is TRBD1 or TRBD2 (6 bases each). V dropped 0 bases and J dropped 2 bases, with 11 bases sitting between them. Germline CDR1 SEHNR, CDR2 FQNEAQ (reference sequence). This CDR3 region has 15 residues.